One and the same sample provided the 12 T cell receptor beta chains below, sequenced in a study of blood T cells in healthy people across ages. Next came a second PCR, run for roughly 7 to 12 cycles, which used a sample-barcoded 5' primer along with a J-beta primer mix. One entry per CDR3 protein results from TCRdb running MiXCR on the 5' RACE reads. The sample carries around 710,000 distinct CDR3 sequences, roughly 44% recorded once. Sequences were obtained from blood. All receptors derive from a woman aged 60-75 years in good health.

The chain has TRBV5-1 and TRBJ2-3; 7 bases align to TRBD2. The CDR3 totals 15 residues. After removal of 3 bases from V and 5 bases from J, the junction contained 9 bases not matched to a gene. Germline-derived CDR1 and CDR2 are SGHRS and YFSETQ. The CDR3 sequence: CASSSGLVQGDTQYF. In DNA form, the CDR3 reads TGCGCCAGCAGCTCAGGACTAGTTCAGGGAGATACGCAGTATTTT.

This clonotype was counted a few times. CDR3 DNA sequence: TGCGCCAGCAGTGACGCGGGGCCGACTAGCACAGATACGCAGTATTTT. The encoded protein is CASSDAGPTSTDTQYF. V usage is TRBV10-1 and J usage is TRBJ2-3; a weak D match, TRBD2 (6 bases). V lost 3 bases and J 0 bases, leaving 13 bases between the germline ends. CDR1 WNHNN and CDR2 SYGVQD come from the germline V gene (reference sequence). The CDR3 extends over 16 amino acids.

This clonotype occurred once. The genes are TRBV12-3 or TRBV12-4 and TRBJ1-2; TRBD1 matches at 8 bases. The CDR3 covers 12 residues. V gave up 6 bases and J gave up 8 bases; unmatched junction bases: 5. The CDR3 DNA sequence: TGTGCCAGCAGCACCAGGGGGCGAGGCTACACCTTC. Translation gives CASSTRGRGYTF.

Comment on this clonotype: Mismatch with germline at one junction end may stem from a read error. CDR3 bases: TGCGCCAGCAGCTCCGGCCGAAATGGAAAACTGTTTTTT. Translated, it gives CASSSGRNGKLFF. The genes are TRBV5-1 and TRBJ1-4; D not certain. The CDR3 is 13 amino acids. Germline loops: CDR1 SGHRS, CDR2 YFSETQ.

The V gene is TRBV20-1, the J gene TRBJ2-1, with D unclear. The CDR3 is 14 amino acids. Trimming removed 6 bases from V and 6 bases from J, with 18 bases in between. Per germline, CDR1 DFQATT and CDR2 SNEGSKA (reference sequence). DNA of the CDR3: TGCAGTGCGTCCCGGGTCGGCCTCACCAATGAGCAGTTCTTC. Translating gives CSASRVGLTNEQFF.

This clonotype was seen a handful of times. The rearrangement uses TRBV11-2 and TRBJ1-1; D is possibly TRBD1 (5 bases). Trimming pared 5 bases from V and 4 bases from J, leaving 14 bases between. The CDR3 contains 14 residues. The V gene's germline CDR1 is SGHAT and CDR2 FQNNGV. The CDR3 sequence: CASSLGGALTEAFF. In DNA form, the CDR3 reads TGTGCCAGCAGCCTAGGTGGGGCTCTCACTGAAGCTTTCTTT.

This clonotype showed up just a few times. The gene calls are TRBV2 and TRBJ2-7; D is perhaps TRBD1 (6 bases). V gave up 8 bases and J gave up 7 bases, with 21 bases separating them. Germline loops: CDR1 SNHLY, CDR2 FYNNEI. The CDR3 extends over 14 amino acids. CDR3 in amino acids: CASEGLQGYDEQYF. The CDR3, as DNA: TGTGCCAGCGAAGGTTTGCAGGGGTACGATGAGCAGTACTTC.

This clonotype has a count of ten or more. The V gene is TRBV12-3 or TRBV12-4, the J gene TRBJ2-7, with D maybe TRBD1 (5 bases). V dropped 6 bases and J dropped 3 bases, with 12 bases sitting between them. This CDR3 contains 13 residues. DNA for the CDR3: TGTGCCAGCAGCCAAGGGGTAGTCTACGAGCAGTACTTC. It is translated as CASSQGVVYEQYF.

As regards this clonotype: This may stem from a read error, because a much larger clone lies one nucleotide away. This rearrangement joins TRBV29-1 to TRBJ2-3; no reliable D call. This CDR3 contains 14 residues. CDR1 is SQVTM and CDR2 is ANQGSEA in the germline V gene. V lost 7 bases to trimming and J lost 5 bases, with 19 bases between them. CDR3 amino acids: CSADGRAGIDTQYF. In nucleotides, the CDR3 is TGCAGCGCCGACGGACGGGCCGGCATAGATACGCAGTATTTT.

The genes are TRBV10-2 and TRBJ1-5, with 8 bases matching TRBD1. Looked up from germline, CDR1 is WSHSY and CDR2 is SAAADI. V was clipped by 7 bases and J by 6 bases; unmatched bases: 11. The CDR3 length is 15 residues. The CDR3: CASTPSGGAGQPQHF. The CDR3, as DNA: TGCGCCAGCACTCCCTCAGGGGGCGCGGGTCAGCCCCAGCATTTT.

This clonotype was seen only a few times. This sequence joins TRBV21-1 and TRBJ2-4. The J call is uncertain, as TRBJ2-7 better fits the DNA end. TRBV21-1 is a listed pseudogene. This CDR3 contains 15 residues. CDR3 loop: CASSQDGVTFYEQYF. CDR3 nucleotide sequence: TGTGCCAGCAGTCAAGACGGGGTGACCTTCTACGAGCAGTACTTC.

This chain links TRBV7-2 with TRBJ1-2, with D possibly matching TRBD1 (6 bases). Germline-derived CDR1 and CDR2 are SGHTA and FQGNSA. The CDR3 runs to 13 residues. Between the trimmed V and J ends, which lost 1 base and 10 bases, there was a span of 13 bases. CDR3 sequence reads: CASSLGQVDDYTF. DNA of the CDR3: TGTGCCAGCAGCTTAGGACAGGTTGATGACTACACCTTC.